A single sample is the source of the 12 T cell receptor beta chains below, sequenced in a study of blood T cells in healthy people across ages. Through a sample-barcoded 5' primer and a J-beta primer mix, a second PCR was run for roughly 6 to 12 cycles. Using its own MiXCR run on the 5' RACE reads, TCRdb lists one record per CDR3 protein. Of roughly 930,000 distinct CDR3 sequences in the sample, roughly 52% were seen once. The sample consisted of blood. The receptor set was obtained from a man aged 25-45 years in good health.

This clonotype was observed many times. V usage is TRBV20-1 and J usage is TRBJ2-7, with D tentatively TRBD1 (5 bases). The CDR3 has 15 residues. CDR1 and CDR2 (germline): DFQATT, SNEGSKA (reference sequence). The V gene lost 6 bases and the J gene lost 7 bases, with 25 bases spanning the gap. This CDR3 reads CSAPRGQLELGEQYF. CDR3 coding DNA: TGCAGTGCCCCCCGAGGACAATTGGAACTGGGGGAGCAGTACTTC.

The chain recombines TRBV12-3 or TRBV12-4 with TRBJ2-7; 7 positions agree with TRBD2. J lost 4 bases, V lost 6 bases, and 9 bases had no gene match. The CDR3 is 14 residues long. The CDR3 loop reads CASRGGGRGYEQYF. DNA of the CDR3: TGTGCCAGCAGGGGTGGCGGGAGAGGGTACGAGCAGTACTTC.

J is TRBJ2-1 and V is TRBV7-8; D unresolved. The V gene's germline CDR1 is SGHVS and CDR2 FQNEAQ. With 7 bases removed from V and 10 bases from J, the gap between germline ends came to 17 bases. The CDR3 has 13 residues. In DNA form, the CDR3 reads TGTGCCAGCACCTTGCCTGGGGTAGTCGAGCAGTTCTTC. The encoded protein is CASTLPGVVEQFF.

This clonotype has more than one count but fewer than ten. This sequence may be a read error, since a much larger clone differs from it by one base. The chain combines TRBV7-6 with TRBJ2-1; TRBD1 matches 8 bases. The CDR3 runs to 14 residues. Germline V gene sequence: CDR1 SGHVS, CDR2 FNYEAQ. The CDR3 sequence: CTSSLAQGAHEQFF. The CDR3 nucleotides read TGTACCAGCAGCTTAGCCCAGGGGGCGCATGAGCAGTTCTTC.

The rearrangement joins TRBV28 to TRBJ1-2, with D hard to call. Trimming pared 5 bases from V and 4 bases from J, leaving 14 bases between. Germline loops: CDR1 MDHEN, CDR2 SYDVKM. CDR3 length equals 14 residues. CDR3 in amino acids: CASSRGGSSYGYTF. CDR3 sequence (DNA): TGTGCCAGCAGTCGGGGAGGGTCTAGCTATGGCTACACCTTC.

Many counts were recorded for this clonotype. The chain joins TRBV4-1 to TRBJ2-7; a weak D match, TRBD1 (6 bases). Germline V gene data show CDR1 as MGHRA and CDR2 as YSYEKL. Trimming pared 1 base from V and 0 bases from J, leaving 7 bases between. CDR3 length equals 14 residues. This chain's CDR3 is CASSQAQGSYEQYF. The CDR3, as DNA: TGCGCCAGCAGCCAAGCACAGGGCTCCTACGAGCAGTACTTC.

This clonotype appeared a single time. The V call is TRBV6-4, the J call TRBJ2-3; D gene uncertain. Deletions cut 5 bases from V and 1 base from J, with 16 bases between. The CDR3 is 16 amino acids. Germline V CDR1 and CDR2: MRHNA, SNTAGT. The DNA of the CDR3 is TGTGCCAGCAGTCTAGGTTTATTCGAAGGCACAGATACGCAGTATTTT. Amino acids: CASSLGLFEGTDTQYF.

The chain uses TRBV15 and TRBJ2-3; no firm D call. The CDR3 is 13 residues long. Per the germline V gene, CDR1 is LNHNV and CDR2 is YYDKDF (reference sequence). V was trimmed by 0 bases and J by 4 bases, leaving 5 bases between them. The CDR3: CATSRDRPDTQYF. The DNA for the CDR3 is TGTGCCACCAGCAGAGATCGGCCAGATACGCAGTATTTT. The entire variable domain, with the rest obtained from reference TRBV15 and TRBJ2-3, is as follows: DAMVIQNPRYQVTQFGKPVTLSCSQTLNHNVMYWYQQKSSQAPKLLFHYYDKDFNNEADTPDNFQSRRPNTSFCFLDIRSPGLGDTAMYLCATSRDRPDTQYFGPGTRLTVL.

The chain joins TRBV20-1 to TRBJ1-2, with TRBD1 matching over 8 bases. V shed 5 bases and J 8 bases; nucleotides not matched to a gene: 10. CDR3 length: 13 amino acids. Looked up from germline, CDR1 is DFQATT and CDR2 is SNEGSKA (reference sequence). The CDR3 DNA sequence: TGCAGTGCTTTGACAGGGGAAAGGAGCGGCTACACCTTC. Translation gives CSALTGERSGYTF.

The V and J genes are TRBV12-3 or TRBV12-4 and TRBJ2-7, with 13 bases fitting TRBD2. V gave up 6 bases and J gave up 2 bases; unmatched junction bases: 4. The CDR3 has 15 amino acids. The CDR3 here is CASRLGLAGTYEQYF. CDR3 sequence (DNA): TGTGCCAGCAGGTTGGGACTAGCGGGAACCTACGAGCAGTACTTC.

This clonotype is a singleton in its sample. The CDR3 is CASSRGRSGNEKLFF. In DNA form, the CDR3 reads TGTGCCAGCAGCCGTGGAAGGAGTGGTAATGAAAAACTGTTTTTT. The chain couples TRBV12-3 or TRBV12-4 to TRBJ1-4, with D unclear. The CDR3 is 15 residues long. V was clipped by 6 bases and J by 4 bases, with 15 bases between them.

The chain uses TRBV20-1 and TRBJ2-5; 9 bases agree with TRBD1. V lost 6 bases and J lost 11; bases outside the gene matches: 10. This CDR3 spans 12 amino acids. CDR1 is DFQATT, CDR2 SNEGSKA, per germline (reference sequence). The CDR3 sequence: CSAKQGAHEQYF. In DNA form, the CDR3 reads TGCAGTGCGAAACAGGGGGCGCATGAGCAGTACTTC.